Listed below are T cell receptor beta chains from one sample, sequenced in a study of CD8 T cells in Susac syndrome. TCRdb processed the immunoSEQ multiplex PCR reads anew with MiXCR; each CDR3 protein has one entry. Seen here are approximately 120,000 distinct CDR3 sequences, about 96% observed once, and the top ten hold 0.09% to 0.1%. The sample consisted of CD4+ T cells from PBMCs. The receptor source for this set is a human donor in good health. CDR3s include the opening cysteine and the closing phenylalanine or tryptophan. The D gene is left open where the match is weak. A clone size is listed for some rows: how often the clone was seen (once, few, many), or a class if it is expanded.

.	TRBJ2-4	.	TRBV7-9	CASEVTKNIQYF	TGTGCCAGCGAAGTTACCAAAAACATTCAGTACTTC
.	TRBJ2-3	.	TRBV6-2/TRBV6-3	CATRRDGYTDTQYF	TGTGCCACCAGGAGGGACGGATACACAGATACGCAGTATTTT
.	TRBJ2-3	.	TRBV12-3/TRBV12-4	CASSLSGLRTDTQYF	TGTGCCAGCAGTTTGTCGGGACTTCGCACAGATACGCAGTATTTT
TRBD1	TRBJ2-6	.	TRBV3-1	CASSRLDRGLSGANVLTF	TGTGCCAGCAGCCGCTTGGACAGGGGCCTCTCTGGGGCCAACGTCCTGACTTTC
TRBD2	TRBJ2-2	.	TRBV28	CATRAGGMNTGELFF	TGTGCCACCAGAGCGGGAGGCATGAACACCGGGGAGCTGTTTTTT
.	TRBJ1-1	.	TRBV7-2	CASSSTPGTEAFF	TGTGCCAGCAGCTCGACCCCGGGCACTGAAGCTTTCTTT
.	TRBJ2-7	.	TRBV27	CASSLSGPDYEQYF	TGTGCCAGCAGTTTATCCGGGCCTGACTACGAGCAGTACTTC
.	TRBJ1-5	.	TRBV6-1	CASSEAAGVSNQPQHF	TGTGCCAGCAGTGAAGCGGCAGGGGTCAGCAATCAGCCCCAGCATTTT
.	TRBJ2-1	once	TRBV18	CASSPRAGEQFF	TGTGCCAGCTCACCACGCGCGGGTGAGCAGTTCTTC
TRBD1	TRBJ2-5	.	TRBV18	CASSPQRDRGNQYF	TGTGCCAGCTCACCACAACGGGACAGGGGGAACCAGTACTTC
.	TRBJ2-4	.	TRBV7-9	CASSFGGEGIKDIQYF	TGTGCCAGCAGCTTTGGAGGGGAAGGTATAAAGGACATTCAGTACTTC
TRBD1	TRBJ1-1	.	TRBV15	CATSRDRTEAFF	TGTGCCACCAGCAGGGACAGGACTGAAGCTTTCTTT
.	TRBJ2-7	.	TRBV28	CASSSTGVFQYF	TGTGCCAGCAGCTCTACCGGCGTCTTCCAGTACTTC
.	TRBJ1-1	.	TRBV28	CASSLLGETAEAFF	TGTGCCAGCAGCCTCCTGGGGGAAACGGCTGAAGCTTTCTTT
.	TRBJ2-6	.	TRBV4-1	CASSYPGSGANVLTF	TGCGCCAGCAGTTATCCGGGTTCTGGGGCCAACGTCCTGACTTTC
.	TRBJ1-6	.	TRBV28	CASSFGGSPLHF	TGTGCCAGCAGTTTTGGGGGATCACCCCTCCACTTT
TRBD2	TRBJ2-5	.	TRBV20-1	CSASTLAGRPQETQYF	TGCAGTGCTAGTACCCTAGCGGGCCGACCCCAAGAGACCCAGTACTTC
.	TRBJ2-2	once	TRBV14	CASSQDLKLALNTGELFF	TGTGCCAGCAGCCAAGACCTCAAACTAGCACTGAACACCGGGGAGCTGTTTTTT
TRBD2	TRBJ2-1	.	TRBV20-1	CSARVAGASSYNEQFF	TGCAGTGCTAGGGTAGCGGGGGCTAGCTCCTACAATGAGCAGTTCTTC
.	TRBJ1-1	once	TRBV24-1	CATSDVKGTEAFF	TGTGCCACCAGTGATGTCAAGGGGACTGAAGCTTTCTTT
TRBD2	TRBJ2-3	once	TRBV14	CASSALGGAGVADTQYF	TGTGCCAGCAGCGCCCTCGGGGGAGCGGGAGTTGCGGATACGCAGTATTTT
.	TRBJ2-4	.	TRBV11-2	CASSTLQGAKNIQYF	TGTGCCAGCAGCACCCTACAGGGAGCCAAAAACATTCAGTACTTC
TRBD2	TRBJ2-1	once	TRBV7-9	CASSPEGLAGSSYNEQFF	TGTGCCAGCAGCCCCGAGGGATTAGCGGGATCTTCCTACAATGAGCAGTTCTTC
TRBD1	TRBJ1-2	.	TRBV29-1	CSVVTGGQYGYTF	TGCAGCGTTGTAACAGGGGGACAGTATGGCTACACCTTC
.	TRBJ1-2	.	TRBV29-1	CSAEAPNGYTF	TGCAGCGCCGAAGCTCCGAATGGCTACACCTTC
.	TRBJ1-6	.	TRBV5-1	CASSLGQNSPLHF	TGCGCCAGCAGCTTGGGGCAGAATTCACCCCTCCACTTT
.	TRBJ2-7	few	TRBV7-8	CASSPPKFNEQYF	TGTGCCAGCAGCCCCCCTAAGTTTAACGAGCAGTACTTC
.	TRBJ1-2	.	TRBV29-1	CSVEVPRRDGYGYTF	TGCAGCGTTGAAGTCCCGCGCAGGGATGGCTATGGCTACACCTTC
TRBD1	TRBJ2-3	.	TRBV12-3/TRBV12-4	CASSSGQGSDTQYF	TGTGCCAGCAGTTCCGGACAGGGCTCAGATACGCAGTATTTT
TRBD2	TRBJ2-5	.	TRBV4-2	CASSHAGTSGQETQYF	TGTGCCAGCAGCCACGCCGGGACTAGCGGCCAAGAGACCCAGTACTTC
.	TRBJ2-3	.	TRBV12-3/TRBV12-4	CASSLEWAGGTDTQYF	TGTGCCAGCAGTTTAGAATGGGCAGGGGGCACAGATACGCAGTATTTT
.	TRBJ2-5	once	TRBV27	CASRQLGNSQTQYF	TGTGCCAGCAGACAACTGGGTAATTCGCAGACCCAGTACTTC
TRBD2	TRBJ2-1	.	TRBV11-1	CASSLGTSTYNEQFF	TGTGCCAGCAGCTTAGGGACTAGCACCTACAATGAGCAGTTCTTC
.	TRBJ2-7	.	TRBV13	CASSLGLGGKGSEQYF	TGTGCCAGCAGCTTAGGCCTTGGGGGGAAGGGGTCCGAGCAGTACTTC
TRBD1	TRBJ2-4	.	TRBV5-6	CASSQTGWSKNIQYF	TGTGCCAGCAGCCAGACAGGGTGGTCCAAAAACATTCAGTACTTC
.	TRBJ2-1	.	TRBV9	CASSAGLGEYNEQFF	TGTGCCAGCAGCGCAGGACTGGGAGAGTACAATGAGCAGTTCTTC
TRBD1	TRBJ1-5	.	TRBV2	CASSGQGPGQPQHF	TGTGCCAGCAGCGGACAGGGGCCTGGGCAGCCCCAGCATTTT
.	TRBJ1-2	.	TRBV3-1	CASSQVRDGYTF	TGTGCCAGCAGCCAAGTGCGGGATGGCTACACCTTC
.	TRBJ2-1	once	TRBV25-1	CASSEYRTEQFF	TGTGCCAGCAGTGAATATCGTACTGAGCAGTTCTTC
.	TRBJ1-1	.	TRBV18	CASSHLPSTEAFF	TGTGCCAGCTCACATCTCCCCAGCACTGAAGCTTTCTTT
.	TRBJ1-2	.	TRBV29-1	CSVESRLIYGYTF	TGCAGCGTTGAGTCCAGGCTTATCTATGGCTACACCTTC
.	TRBJ1-2	.	TRBV7-9	CASSFPSSFYGYTF	TGTGCCAGCAGCTTCCCCAGCAGCTTCTATGGCTACACCTTC
TRBD1	TRBJ2-2	.	TRBV29-1	CSVKGQGANTGELFF	TGCAGCGTTAAAGGACAGGGCGCGAACACCGGGGAGCTGTTTTTT
.	TRBJ2-6	.	TRBV4-1	CASSQVASGANVLTF	TGCGCCAGCAGCCAAGTGGCCTCTGGGGCCAACGTCCTGACTTTC
.	TRBJ1-1	.	TRBV7-3	CASSSNRVRNTEAFF	TGTGCCAGCAGCTCAAACAGGGTCCGGAACACTGAAGCTTTCTTT
TRBD2	TRBJ2-7	.	TRBV6-5	CASSTIAGETYEQYF	TGTGCCAGCAGCACAATAGCGGGGGAAACCTACGAGCAGTACTTC
.	TRBJ1-2	.	TRBV5-4	CASSLEAETYGYTF	TGTGCCAGCAGCTTGGAAGCAGAAACCTATGGCTACACCTTC
.	TRBJ1-2	.	TRBV28	CASRDYSNYGYTF	TGTGCCAGCCGAGACTACAGTAACTATGGCTACACCTTC
.	TRBJ2-3	.	TRBV9	CASNSGLGGSTDTQYF	TGTGCCAGCAACTCCGGACTAGGGGGAAGCACAGATACGCAGTATTTT
.	TRBJ2-1	.	TRBV29-1	CSVDIQLRNEQFF	TGCAGCGTTGATATTCAGCTTCGGAATGAGCAGTTCTTC
TRBD2	TRBJ2-2	.	TRBV7-2	CASSLGGGSHGELFF	TGTGCCAGCAGCTTAGGAGGCGGGAGTCACGGGGAGCTGTTTTTT
.	TRBJ2-7	.	TRBV3-1	CASSHFSYEQYF	TGTGCCAGCAGCCACTTCTCCTACGAGCAGTACTTC
TRBD2	TRBJ2-7	.	TRBV3-1	CASSQAGISYEQYF	TGTGCCAGCAGTCAAGCGGGGATCTCCTACGAGCAGTACTTC